The clone carrying this T cell receptor (beta chain) was counted a few times. Its antigen is unidentified. A 5'RACE reaction primed in the constant segment made cDNA libraries of TCR alpha and TCR beta, and these carried sample barcodes and UMIs. One entry per CDR3 protein results from TCRdb running MiXCR on the 5' RACE reads. Among more than 300,000 distinct CDR3 sequences listed, roughly an eighth were seen once. The entry originates in a study of T-cell memory formation after mild COVID-19. General observations from the study: Largely, contracting CD4+ clones fell within CM and EM, and contracting CD8+ clones within EMRA.

This CDR3 contains 13 residues. Trimming shortened V by 3 bases and J by 9 bases, and 12 bases separated the two germline ends. Germline lookup yields CDR1 MNHEY and CDR2 SVGAGI. Sequencing was done on a sample of PBMCs or a T cell subset sorted from them (not recorded which). The chain carries TRBV6-5 and TRBJ2-1; D is uncertain. The origin of this receptor is a man younger than 35 who had mild COVID-19 (a few samples of this study predate the infection). Cell type and time point are not known. The CDR3 region has the DNA TGTGCCAGCAGTTATCGGTCGATGCCTGAGCAGTTCTTC. It encodes CASSYRSMPEQFF.